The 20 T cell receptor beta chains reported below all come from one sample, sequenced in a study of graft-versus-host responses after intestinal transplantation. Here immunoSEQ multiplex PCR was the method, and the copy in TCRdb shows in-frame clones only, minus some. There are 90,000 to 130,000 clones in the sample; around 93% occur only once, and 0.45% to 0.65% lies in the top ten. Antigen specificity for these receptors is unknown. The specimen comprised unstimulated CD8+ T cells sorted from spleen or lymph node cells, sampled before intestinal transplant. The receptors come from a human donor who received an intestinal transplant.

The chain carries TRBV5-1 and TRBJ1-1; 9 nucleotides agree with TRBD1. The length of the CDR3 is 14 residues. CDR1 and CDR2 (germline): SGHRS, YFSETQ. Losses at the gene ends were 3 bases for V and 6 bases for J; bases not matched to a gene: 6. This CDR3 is CASSWVGQGPEAFF. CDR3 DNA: TGCGCCAGCAGCTGGGTCGGACAGGGGCCTGAAGCTTTCTTT.

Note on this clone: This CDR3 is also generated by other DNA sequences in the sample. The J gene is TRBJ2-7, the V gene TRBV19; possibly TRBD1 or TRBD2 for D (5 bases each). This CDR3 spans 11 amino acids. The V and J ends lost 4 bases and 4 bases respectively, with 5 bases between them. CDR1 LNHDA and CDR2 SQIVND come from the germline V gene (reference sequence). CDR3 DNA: TGTGCCAGTAGTAGGGGGTACGAGCAGTACTTC. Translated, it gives CASSRGYEQYF.

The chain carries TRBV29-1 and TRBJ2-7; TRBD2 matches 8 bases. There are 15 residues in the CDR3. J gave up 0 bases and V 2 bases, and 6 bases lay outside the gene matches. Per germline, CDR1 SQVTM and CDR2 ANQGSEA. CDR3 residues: CSVERSSGVSYEQYF. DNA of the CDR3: TGCAGCGTTGAACGCAGTAGCGGGGTCTCCTACGAGCAGTACTTC.

The CDR3 here is CASSFSGNQPQHF. CDR3 DNA sequence: TGTGCCAGTAGTTTCAGCGGCAATCAGCCCCAGCATTTT. The V and J genes are TRBV19 and TRBJ1-5; D not resolved. The CDR3 sequence is 13 residues long. V was trimmed by 5 bases and J by 2 bases, leaving 7 bases between them. Germline values: CDR1 LNHDA, CDR2 SQIVND (reference sequence). Full variable domain (rest looked up from reference TRBV19 and TRBJ1-5): DGGITQSPKYLFRKEGQNVTLSCEQNLNHDAMYWYRQDPGQGLRLIYYSQIVNDFQKGDIAEGYSVSREKKESFPLTVTSAQKNPTAFYLCASSFSGNQPQHFGDGTRLSIL.

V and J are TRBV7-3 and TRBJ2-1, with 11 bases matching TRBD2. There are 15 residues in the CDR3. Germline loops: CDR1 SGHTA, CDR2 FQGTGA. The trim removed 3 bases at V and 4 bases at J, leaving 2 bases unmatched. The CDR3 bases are TGTGCCAGCAGCTTGGGACTAGCGGATTACAATGAGCAGTTCTTC. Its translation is CASSLGLADYNEQFF. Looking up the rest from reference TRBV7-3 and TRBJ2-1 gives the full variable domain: GAGVSQTPSNKVTEKGKYVELRCDPISGHTALYWYRQSLGQGPEFLIYFQGTGAADDSGLPNDRFFAVRPEGSVSTLKIQRTERGDSAVYLCASSLGLADYNEQFFGPGTRLTVL.

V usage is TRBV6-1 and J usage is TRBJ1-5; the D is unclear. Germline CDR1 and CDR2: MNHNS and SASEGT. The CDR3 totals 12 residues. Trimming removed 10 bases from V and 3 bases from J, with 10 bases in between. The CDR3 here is CATKRVNQPQHF. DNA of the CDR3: TGTGCCACGAAACGTGTCAATCAGCCCCAGCATTTT.

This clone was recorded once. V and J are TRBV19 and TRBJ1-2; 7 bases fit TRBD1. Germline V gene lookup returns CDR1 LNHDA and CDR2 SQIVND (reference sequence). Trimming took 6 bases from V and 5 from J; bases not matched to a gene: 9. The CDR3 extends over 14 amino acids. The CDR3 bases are TGTGCCAGTAGCTTAGAGGCAGGGGGGTATGGCTACACCTTC. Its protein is CASSLEAGGYGYTF.

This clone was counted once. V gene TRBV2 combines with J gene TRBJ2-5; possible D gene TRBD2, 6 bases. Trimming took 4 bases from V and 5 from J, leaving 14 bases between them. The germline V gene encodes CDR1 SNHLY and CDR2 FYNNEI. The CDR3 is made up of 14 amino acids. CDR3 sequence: CASSVAGTWETQYF. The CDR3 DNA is TGTGCCAGCAGTGTGGCGGGGACGTGGGAGACCCAGTACTTC.

CDR3 sequence reads: CASSQAGEVAYEQYF. CDR3 sequence (DNA): TGTGCCAGCAGCCAAGCGGGGGAAGTGGCCTACGAGCAGTACTTC. The chain employs TRBV4-2 and TRBJ2-7; TRBD2 might be the D (6 bases). This CDR3 is built from 15 residues. Trimming stripped 1 base from V and 2 bases from J, with 12 bases between. Germline V gene sequence: CDR1 LGHNA, CDR2 YNFKEQ.

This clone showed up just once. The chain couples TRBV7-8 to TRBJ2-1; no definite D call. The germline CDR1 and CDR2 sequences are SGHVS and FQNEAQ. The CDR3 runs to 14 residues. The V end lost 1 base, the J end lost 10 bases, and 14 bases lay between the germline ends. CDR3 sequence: CASSLGQRLGEQFF. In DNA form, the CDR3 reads TGTGCCAGCAGCTTAGGGCAGAGGCTCGGGGAGCAGTTCTTC.

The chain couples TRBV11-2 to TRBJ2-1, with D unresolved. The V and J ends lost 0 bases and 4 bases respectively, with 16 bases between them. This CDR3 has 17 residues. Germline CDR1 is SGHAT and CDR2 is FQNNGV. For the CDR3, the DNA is TGTGCCAGCAGCTTAGATTCGGCGACTGAGTGGTACAATGAGCAGTTCTTC. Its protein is CASSLDSATEWYNEQFF. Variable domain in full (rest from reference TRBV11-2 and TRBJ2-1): EAGVAQSPRYKIIEKRQSVAFWCNPISGHATLYWYQQILGQGPKLLIQFQNNGVVDDSQLPKDRFSAERLKGVDSTLKIQPAKLEDSAVYLCASSLDSATEWYNEQFFGPGTRLTVL.

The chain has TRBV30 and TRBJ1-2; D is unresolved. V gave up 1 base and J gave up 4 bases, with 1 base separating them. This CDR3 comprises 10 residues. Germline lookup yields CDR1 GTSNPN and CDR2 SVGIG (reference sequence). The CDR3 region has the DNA TGTGCCTGGAGTGGCTATGGCTACACCTTC. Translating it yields CAWSGYGYTF. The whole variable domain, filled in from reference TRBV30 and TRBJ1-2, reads SQTIHQWPATLVQPVGSPLSLECTVEGTSNPNLYWYRQAAGRGLQLLFYSVGIGQISSEVPQNLSASRPQDRQFILSSKKLLLSDSGFYLCAWSGYGYTFGSGTRLTVV.

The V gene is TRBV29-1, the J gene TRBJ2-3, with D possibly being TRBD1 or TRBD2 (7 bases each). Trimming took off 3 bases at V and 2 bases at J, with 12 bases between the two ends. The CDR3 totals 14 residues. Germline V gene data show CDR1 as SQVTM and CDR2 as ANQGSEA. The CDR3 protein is CSVDRGGPTDTQYF. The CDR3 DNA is TGCAGCGTTGACAGGGGGGGCCCCACAGATACGCAGTATTTT.

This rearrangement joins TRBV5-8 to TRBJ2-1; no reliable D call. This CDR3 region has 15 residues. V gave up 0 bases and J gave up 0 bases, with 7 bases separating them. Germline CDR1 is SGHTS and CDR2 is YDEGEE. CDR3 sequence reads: CASSLGVGSYNEQFF. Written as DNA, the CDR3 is TGTGCCAGCAGCTTGGGGGTGGGCTCCTACAATGAGCAGTTCTTC.

Here the CDR3 reads CASSQSGTQYEQYF. The CDR3 DNA is TGTGCCAGCAGCCAATCCGGGACCCAATACGAGCAGTACTTC. The chain employs TRBV11-3 and TRBJ2-7; D possibly uses TRBD1 or TRBD2 (5 bases each). Trimming stripped 5 bases from V and 4 bases from J, with 15 bases between. Germline V gene data show CDR1 as SGHNT and CDR2 as YENEEA. The CDR3 totals 14 residues.

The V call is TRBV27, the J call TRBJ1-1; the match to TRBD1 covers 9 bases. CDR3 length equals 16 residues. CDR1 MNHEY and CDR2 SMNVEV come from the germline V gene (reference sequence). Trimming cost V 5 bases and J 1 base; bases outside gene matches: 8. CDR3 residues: CASSITGGGENTEAFF. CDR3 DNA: TGTGCCAGCAGTATCACAGGGGGCGGGGAGAACACTGAAGCTTTCTTT.

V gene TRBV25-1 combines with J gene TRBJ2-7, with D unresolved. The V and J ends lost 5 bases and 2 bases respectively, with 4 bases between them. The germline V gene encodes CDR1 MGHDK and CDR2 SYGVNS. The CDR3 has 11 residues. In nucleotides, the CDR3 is TGTGCCAGCAGTTCGGCCTACGAGCAGTACTTC. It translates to CASSSAYEQYF.

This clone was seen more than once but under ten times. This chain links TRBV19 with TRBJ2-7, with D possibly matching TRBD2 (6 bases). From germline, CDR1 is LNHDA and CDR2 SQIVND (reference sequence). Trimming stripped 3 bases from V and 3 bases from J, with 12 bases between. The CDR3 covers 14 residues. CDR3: CASSMAPGSYEQYF. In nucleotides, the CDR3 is TGTGCCAGTAGTATGGCTCCCGGGAGCTACGAGCAGTACTTC.

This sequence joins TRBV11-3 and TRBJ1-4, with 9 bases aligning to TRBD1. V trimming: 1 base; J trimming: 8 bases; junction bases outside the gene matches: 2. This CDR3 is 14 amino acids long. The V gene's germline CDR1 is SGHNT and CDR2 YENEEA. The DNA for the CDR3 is TGTGCCAGCAGCTTAGGGACAGGGGCGGAAAAACTGTTTTTT. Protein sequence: CASSLGTGAEKLFF.

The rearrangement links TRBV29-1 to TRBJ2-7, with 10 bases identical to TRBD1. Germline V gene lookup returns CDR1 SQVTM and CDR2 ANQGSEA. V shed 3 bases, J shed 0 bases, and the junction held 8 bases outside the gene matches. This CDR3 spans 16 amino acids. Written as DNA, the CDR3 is TGCAGCGTTGAGGAACCCAGGACAGGGGGCTCCTACGAGCAGTACTTC. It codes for CSVEEPRTGGSYEQYF.